This paragraph reports one T cell receptor beta chain. This clone showed up just once. Its specific antigen is unknown. Base-call qualities are not available, and no considerably larger clone is one nucleotide away. TCRbeta CDR3 regions were amplified from genomic DNA by means of the immunoSEQ Assay, a bias-controlled multiplex PCR. The published analysis was carried out like this. Within the assay, amplification of reference gene primers was used to estimate how many nucleated cells each sample contained. Sequence reads were collapsed and filtered to measure the absolute abundance of every unique TCRbeta CDR3 rearrangement. For each sample, productive Simpson clonality was calculated by taking the square root of Simpson's diversity index across productive rearrangements. The clones in this table, taken by TCRdb from immuneACCESS, are in-frame only. Not every clone is retained; where verified, under half of the shortfall comes from an unresolved V gene, and the cause of the rest is unknown. V and J calls and clone size are copied from that table; D and trimming were computed from the DNA. Counted in this sample were roughly 300,000 clones; about four fifths of them appeared once. The ten largest clones represent roughly a tenth of the sample.

This sample stems from a study of blood T cell repertoires in COVID-19 (dated by TCRdb to 2020 to 2021). Background on the whole study: Collaborator samples came from the United States, Italy and Spain and covered acute and convalescent phases of COVID-19. The material from the prospective study consisted of cDNA or gDNA derived from T cells, B-cell-depleted T cells, or PBMCs. Subjects who had been exposed to COVID-19, were actively infected with it, or had recovered from it provided the deeply sampled blood TCRbeta repertoires that made up the dataset. A freely available public database, intended as a resource for researchers studying the immune response to SARS-CoV-2, is where the repertoires were released. Samples came from the ongoing ImmuneRACE study (first 160 participants) plus 1,254 subjects from 6 global collaborators. Nearly every sample came with metadata listing a de-identified subject ID, COVID-19 status, age in years and sex. HLA class I and class II types, where available, came from metadata supplied by the sample provider rather than from assay-based typing.

Another Seattle source contributed samples from volunteer blood donors who had recovered from COVID-19. Whole blood was collected in K2EDTA tubes by collaborating institutions according to the institutions' own protocols. Collaborator samples were shipped for TCRbeta analysis as frozen whole blood, isolated PBMCs, or DNA extracted from either sample type. CDR1 is given as SGDLS and CDR2 as YYNGEE, both from the germline V gene. The CDR3 runs 14 amino acids, cysteine and phenylalanine included. Only the CDR3 portion is preserved as DNA: 42 bases, with reading frame beginning at the first base. The germline ends are 8 bases apart after V is trimmed by 2 bases and J by 0 bases. Results the study describes overall, beyond this receptor: Clinical and demographic metadata were provided uncurated, with the amount varying by source and participant.

This chain is built from TRBV9 and TRBJ1-1, and perhaps TRBD1 as D gene, on 5 matching bases. The source material was peripheral blood. The receptor was derived from a woman in her fifties or sixties who had recovered from COVID-19. The CDR3 in this case is CASSVTVMNTEAFF. In nucleotides, the sequence is TGTGCCAGCAGCGTGACAGTTATGAACACTGAAGCTTTCTTT.